This TCR beta chain was documented in a study of regulatory T cells in long-lasting Graves disease. Time point noted: newly diagnosed GD, antithyroid drugs for less than 3 months. The TCR library was prepared using RNA isolated from PBMCs. Library construction for TCR beta used iRepertoire HTBI primers and Arm-PCR of CDR3 regions. TCRdb re-analysed the multiplex PCR reads in MiXCR, keeping a single row per CDR3 protein. The top ten clones hold around a quarter of a sample with 420,000 or so distinct CDR3 sequences, roughly 15% of them seen once. This clonotype occurred a few times. The same data also went into a second study, on T cells in Graves' hyperthyroidism and ophthalmopathy.

The TCR originated in a woman aged 18 to 35 with Graves disease. This specimen was peripheral blood mononuclear cells (PBMCs), taken at new diagnosis, from a patient treated with antithyroid drugs.

CDR3 sequence reads: CSAETSGAYNEQFF. The DNA of the CDR3 is TGCAGTGCAGAGACTAGCGGGGCCTACAATGAGCAGTTCTTC. The chain links TRBV20-1 to TRBJ2-1; 11 bases line up with TRBD2. The CDR3 contains 14 residues. V gave up 6 bases and J gave up 2 bases; unmatched junction bases: 3. The V gene's germline CDR1 is DFQATT and CDR2 SNEGSKA (reference sequence).